This T cell receptor (beta chain) originates from a study of tumor-infiltrating lymphocytes in primary liver carcinoma. Study-level background: Primary liver carcinomas in the patients were surgically resected. All patients, whether men or women, fell within 30 to 69 years of age.

Both blood RNA, taken from unsorted whole blood, and germline DNA were extracted. Reverse transcription of 500 ng total RNA with a constant-region primer produced TCR beta cDNA. Each TCR beta library was derived from three nested multiplex PCR rounds that employed slightly modified ARM-PCR. Each of the first two PCR rounds ran roughly 10 cycles with TRBV1-TRBV30 forward and C-beta reverse primers. TCRdb re-analysed the multiplex PCR reads in MiXCR, keeping a single row per CDR3 protein. The table shows 300,000 to 350,000 distinct CDR3 sequences, with 65% occurring only once. The CDR3 totals 14 residues. Germline V gene data show CDR1 as MNHEY and CDR2 as SVGEGT. Study-level findings and limits: Compared with tumor region pairs, tumor-adjacent and tumor-blood pairs overlapped less.

As to this clonotype: Its antigen is as yet unknown. One end of the junction is discordant with germline, which a read error may explain.

Sequencing was done on a sample of peripheral blood. This receptor was taken from a man in his forties or fifties with primary liver carcinoma and hepatitis B virus infection. J is TRBJ2-3 and V is TRBV6-2 or TRBV6-3, with D uncertain. As DNA, the CDR3 is TGTGCCAGCAGCCCGACATTGAGCACAGAAACGCAGTATTTT. It is translated as CASSPTLSTETQYF.